This TCR beta chain was retrieved from a study of beta chain features in type 1 diabetes listed by TCRdb under 2018. General notes on the study: Mean age, gender distribution, total cell number and subset yield were not different between patients and healthy donors. A total of approximately 100,000,000 sorted cells were examined across all samples, and the number of cells per subset was strongly correlated with RNA yield. The study compared the TCRB repertoires of sorted circulating CD4+ T cell subsets in recently diagnosed type 1 diabetes patients with those in matched healthy donors. Naive and central memory subsets were obtained from all 30 or so donors, but regulatory and stem cell-like memory subsets were isolated from only 8 patients and roughly eight healthy donors. The full study reports these points: Type 1 diabetes patients showed a moderate but significant shortening of TCRB CDR3 length in all four CD4+ subsets. Only small numbers of individuals were included in the HLA sub-analyses, which left unresolved whether HLA type had any influence on TCRB rearrangement. Because cDNA rather than genomic DNA was sequenced, highly expressing activated cells could have been over-represented, although no difference in activation and CD3 levels was found between groups. Naive, central memory and regulatory TCRB repertoires appeared to be more alike among patients than among healthy donors. At VDJ recombination sites, type 1 diabetes patients had fewer insertions and more deleted nucleotides, which implies abnormalities in thymic rearrangement. Shorter templates might be favored by PCR, yet because patient and control samples were amplified and corrected together, any such skew would affect both groups equally.

The High Capacity cDNA Reverse Transcription Kit was used to reverse transcribe all of the isolated RNA, meaning that expressed TCRB transcripts were what got sequenced. Deep immunoSEQ sequencing was performed on naive, central memory and regulatory T cell samples, with an average of around 3.5 million total reads per sample. After sorted cells were lysed in RLT buffer, RNA was extracted with DNase-treated RNeasy Micro or Mini kits, with the choice depending on cell number. Each cell subset was processed separately to prevent cross-contamination, with patient and healthy donor samples processed together. TCRB sequences were amplified from cDNA with the immunoSEQ multiplex PCR, producing 87-bp fragments spanning the CDR3 region. Amplicons were sequenced on the Illumina HiSeq platform. As for the original processing: Synthetic template baselines were used to correct PCR bias computationally, reads within Hamming distance 2 were collapsed, and singletons that could not be merged were discarded. Reads were aligned to IMGT to assign V, D and J genes, CDR3 length, and insertions or deletions at six rearrangement sites. Within each subset, clonotype counts were normalized to sorted cell number, after which true diversity and Gini coefficients were computed with the tcR R package. Repertoire sharing was quantified using the overlap coefficient calculated on TCRB nucleotide sequences. TCRdb mirrors the immuneACCESS table, restricted to in-frame sequences. Some clones are absent from its copies; in checked studies, under half trace to an unresolved V gene, and the reason for the others is unknown. Clone size and the V and J calls come from that table; the DNA yielded D and trimming. Across this sample there are 35,000 or so clones, with about 65% seen only once. Under 2.5% of the sample belongs to the ten largest clones.

This clone was found a few times. The specificity of this receptor is unknown. No per-base quality is available; no much larger clone lies one base away. Each donor gave one peripheral blood draw, averaging approximately 110 mL, which was collected into heparinised tubes. A BD FACSAria II and a panel including CD45RO, CCR7, CD25, CD127, CD95 and CD27 were used to sort naive, central memory, regulatory and stem cell-like memory CD4+ T cells. A purity above 95% was achieved for all sorted populations. Right away, PBMCs were isolated by Lymphoprep density gradient centrifugation and were stained directly, with no culture step. So that batch effects would be minimized, each experiment stained and sorted samples in pairs, pairing one healthy donor with one patient. The TCR was taken from a woman aged 25-40 years in good health. The sequenced sample was Tregs from blood. The intended sense of this specimen's cell subset or site label: regulatory CD4+ T cells.

This receptor has the CDR3 CASSQDPRHSYNEQFF. The sequence in DNA is TGCGCCAGCAGCCAAGATCCGAGGCACTCCTACAATGAGCAGTTCTTC. The chain employs TRBV4-3 and TRBJ2-1; the D gene is unclear. The CDR3, cysteine through phenylalanine, is 16 amino acids long. Only the CDR3 region is kept as DNA, spanning 48 bases read in frame from base 1. Via the germline V gene, CDR1 is LGHNA and CDR2 YSLEER. V and J lose 0 bases and 0 bases, and a span of 9 bases separates them.